This T cell receptor beta chain is from a study of blood T cell repertoires in COVID-19 (dated by TCRdb to the early 2020s). The study in broad terms: The collaborator samples originated in the United States, Italy and Spain and spanned the acute and convalescent phases of COVID-19. The prospective study material was composed of cDNA or gDNA derived from T cells, B-cell-depleted T cells, or PBMCs. Subjects who had been exposed to COVID-19, were actively infected with it, or had recovered from it provided the deeply sampled blood TCRbeta repertoires that made up the dataset. The repertoires were made available in a free public database intended to serve as a resource for research on the immune response to SARS-CoV-2. The samples were drawn from the first 160 participants of the ongoing ImmuneRACE study and from 950 to 1,500 subjects provided by 6 global collaborators. Sample metadata almost always included a de-identified subject ID, COVID-19 status, age in years and sex. Where available, HLA class I and class II types were obtained from metadata supplied by the sample provider rather than from assay-based typing.

Collaborating institutions collected whole blood in K2EDTA tubes following their own protocols. For TCRbeta analysis, collaborator samples were shipped as frozen whole blood, as isolated PBMCs, or as DNA extracted from either sample type. TCRbeta CDR3 regions were amplified from genomic DNA using the immunoSEQ Assay, a bias-controlled multiplex PCR. The study's own analysis went as follows. The number of nucleated cells in each sample was estimated from the amplification of reference gene primers within the assay. Sequence reads were collapsed and filtered to measure the absolute abundance of every unique TCRbeta CDR3 rearrangement. For each sample, productive Simpson clonality was calculated as the square root of Simpson's diversity index over productive rearrangements. The table was pulled from immuneACCESS by TCRdb, which kept in-frame rearrangements only. Such tables lose some clones; where checked, under half of the loss comes from unresolved V genes, and the rest has no known cause. For V, J and clone size, that table is used; D and trimming come from the DNA. The sample table shows approximately 44,000 clones, and 60% to 80% are seen once. The ten largest clones capture around a third of the sample.

Deletion took 4 bases off V and 5 bases off J, with a span of 22 bases between the germline ends. The CDR3 runs 18 residues from the cysteine to the phenylalanine. The CDR3 DNA has 54 bases and is translated from base 1. The germline V gene (reference sequence) provides CDR1 SGHNT and CDR2 YYREEE. The research as a whole found: How much clinical and demographic metadata was included differed by source and by participant, and the metadata was provided uncurated.

As concerns this clone: Its antigen target is currently unknown. No base-level quality is on record; no much larger clone is a single base apart.

The clonotype originates from a woman older than 75 with acute or convalescent COVID-19. Source material: peripheral blood. This sequence uses TRBV5-4 and TRBJ1-6; D gene: possibly TRBD1, on 6 matching bases. The CDR3 sequence is CASSPGTPHSGNNSPLHF. The nucleotide sequence reads TGTGCCAGCAGCCCCGGGACACCACACAGCGGAAATAATTCACCCCTCCACTTT.